These 8 T cell receptor beta chains originate from one sample sequenced in a study of OX40 agonist ivuxolimab in advanced cancers. Libraries were prepared by immunoSEQ multiplex PCR; TCRdb keeps only in-frame clonotypes and omits some of them. The data contain tens of thousands of clones, more than 65% of them singletons. Sequenced material: CD4+ or CD8+ T cells sorted from blood, taken in a trial of the OX40 agonist ivuxolimab. These receptors were taken from an adult with an advanced solid tumor such as melanoma, head and neck, liver or kidney cancer.

Only a few counts were recorded for this clone. The gene calls are TRBV19 and TRBJ2-7, with TRBD1 identical over 8 bases. The ends lost 5 bases at V and 2 bases at J; junction bases unmatched: 11. CDR1 and CDR2 from the germline V gene are LNHDA and SQIVND (reference sequence). The length of the CDR3 is 16 residues. CDR3 residues: CASSARQGRPPYEQYF. The CDR3 nucleotides read TGTGCCAGTAGTGCCCGACAGGGGCGACCCCCCTACGAGCAGTACTTC.

This chain connects TRBV15 to TRBJ1-4, with D unresolved. The CDR3 runs to 13 residues. The germline V gene encodes CDR1 LNHNV and CDR2 YYDKDF (reference sequence). The V end was cut by 5 bases, the J end by 11 bases, with 15 bases between. The CDR3 spells CATSRREAEKLFF. In DNA, the CDR3 is TGTGCCACCAGCCGCCGTGAGGCGGAGAAACTGTTTTTT.

The rearrangement uses TRBV7-2 and TRBJ2-7, with TRBD2 matching 10 bases. CDR1 is SGHTA, CDR2 FQGNSA, per germline. The CDR3 totals 14 residues. Trimming at V came to 7 bases and at J to 7 bases, leaving 10 bases not matched to a gene. The CDR3 spells CASTLSGGSGEQYF. In nucleotides, the CDR3 is TGTGCCAGCACCCTTAGCGGGGGGTCGGGGGAGCAGTACTTC.

The V gene is TRBV11-1, the J gene TRBJ2-1; a weak D match, TRBD1 (6 bases). The V end was cut by 5 bases, the J end by 7 bases, with 18 bases between. CDR1 and CDR2 from the germline V gene are SGHAT and FQDESV (reference sequence). The CDR3 extends over 15 amino acids. CDR3 region: CASSPTSLQGNEQFF. The CDR3 DNA reads TGTGCCAGCAGCCCAACCTCCCTCCAGGGGAATGAGCAGTTCTTC.

The chain combines TRBV2 with TRBJ1-1; D possibly corresponds to TRBD1 (6 bases). CDR3 length equals 18 residues. Germline V gene lookup returns CDR1 SNHLY and CDR2 FYNNEI. V was clipped by 1 base and J by 4 bases, with 22 bases between them. DNA for the CDR3: TGTGCCAGCAGTGAAGATATGGGAATACAGGGAAAGTTCACTGAAGCTTTCTTT. Translated: CASSEDMGIQGKFTEAFF.

This CDR3 is CASSHGQVTGELFF. The CDR3 nucleotides read TGCGCCAGCAGCCATGGACAGGTCACCGGGGAGCTGTTTTTT. The V call is TRBV5-1, the J call TRBJ2-2; 7 positions match TRBD1. The CDR3 has 14 amino acids. CDR1 SGHRS and CDR2 YFSETQ come from the germline V gene. Trimming at V came to 4 bases and at J to 4 bases, leaving 4 bases not matched to a gene.

The CDR3 here is CASSLVGGRNGYTF. Written as DNA, the CDR3 is TGTGCCAGCAGCTTAGTGGGGGGCAGGAATGGCTACACCTTC. This chain uses TRBV7-9 with TRBJ1-2, with D possibly being TRBD1 (6 bases). Germline values: CDR1 SEHNR, CDR2 FQNEAQ (reference sequence). Trimming shortened V by 1 base and J by 6 bases, and 12 bases separated the two germline ends. The CDR3 is 14 residues long.

This clone was seen only a few times. The chain uses TRBV7-9 and TRBJ1-1; D might be TRBD1 (5 bases). Germline CDR1 SEHNR, CDR2 FQNEAQ (reference sequence). Trimming pared 5 bases from V and 3 bases from J, leaving 22 bases between. CDR3 length equals 17 residues. CDR3 coding DNA: TGTGCCAGCAGCCCCCGGGGCGTTCGGGGGGGGGACACTGAAGCTTTCTTT. Residues: CASSPRGVRGGDTEAFF. Full variable domain (remainder filled in from reference TRBV7-9 and TRBJ1-1): DTGVSQNPRHKITKRGQNVTFRCDPISEHNRLYWYRQTLGQGPEFLTYFQNEAQLEKSRLLSDRFSAERPKGSFSTLEIQRTEQGDSAMYLCASSPRGVRGGDTEAFFGQGTRLTVV.